This passage covers 17 T cell receptor beta chains from one sample sequenced in a study of cytomegalovirus exposure and HLA in healthy donors. The study ran its PCR with 60 Vbeta and 13 Jbeta primers. Sequencing was performed with immunoSEQ multiplex PCR; in TCRdb, only in-frame clones are kept and a portion is missing. The sample gives a few hundred thousand clones, approximately 68% of which show up once; roughly 2% is in the top ten. Sequenced: PBMCs. The receptor source for this set is a woman aged 25 to 39 in good health and CMV-seronegative.

The J gene is TRBJ1-3, the V gene TRBV5-6; D is ambiguous. The V end was cut by 2 bases, the J end by 4 bases, with 10 bases between. The CDR3 sequence is 14 residues long. The germline gives CDR1 SGHDT, CDR2 YYEEEE. Here the CDR3 reads CASSFYDGGNTIYF. CDR3 coding DNA: TGTGCCAGCAGCTTTTACGACGGGGGAAACACCATATATTTT.

This clone was observed once. One junction end disagrees with the germline gene, perhaps due to a read error. This chain links TRBV5-1 with TRBJ1-2, with D unclear. The germline gives CDR1 SGHRS, CDR2 YFSETQ. There are 14 residues in the CDR3. The CDR3 reads CASSLRTAGYGCTF. Here the CDR3 DNA reads TGCGCCAGCAGCTTAAGGACGGCGGGCTATGGCTGCACCTTC.

The chain carries TRBV20-1 and TRBJ2-1; no firm D call. The CDR3 is made up of 10 amino acids. V gave up 6 bases and J gave up 8 bases, with 8 bases separating them. CDR1 and CDR2 (germline): DFQATT, SNEGSKA (reference sequence). CDR3 nucleotide sequence: TGCAGTGCCTACAGCTATGAGCAGTTCTTC. This codes for CSAYSYEQFF.

In this sample, this clone turned up a few times. The V gene is TRBV6-1, the J gene TRBJ2-5, with D perhaps TRBD1 (5 bases). The J call could be wrong; TRBJ2-7 is a better fit for the DNA end. The CDR3 is 13 amino acids. Germline lookup yields CDR1 MNHNS and CDR2 SASEGT. CDR3 amino acids: CASGGRSGYEQYF. Written as DNA, the CDR3 is TGTGCCAGCGGCGGACGGTCAGGGTACGAGCAGTACTTC.

The J gene is TRBJ2-5, the V gene TRBV7-3; the D gene is possibly TRBD2 (5 bases). There are 15 residues in the CDR3. The V and J ends lost 5 bases and 7 bases respectively, with 20 bases between them. CDR1 and CDR2 from the germline V gene are SGHTA and FQGTGA. The CDR3 spells CASSPTPAGGGTQYF. DNA of the CDR3: TGTGCCAGCAGCCCAACCCCGGCTGGAGGTGGGACCCAGTACTTC.

The chain uses TRBV7-3 and TRBJ2-5, with D possibly matching TRBD1 (6 bases). Trimming removed 5 bases at V and 4 bases at J, with 11 bases between. Germline CDR1 reads SGHTA; CDR2 reads FQGTGA. CDR3 size: 13 residues. The CDR3 protein is CASSIDRSETQYF. CDR3 in DNA: TGTGCCAGCAGCATAGACAGGTCAGAGACCCAGTACTTC.

This chain joins TRBV4-1 and TRBJ2-7, with D perhaps TRBD1 (6 bases). The CDR3 is made up of 13 amino acids. Looked up from germline, CDR1 is MGHRA and CDR2 is YSYEKL. Between the trimmed V and J ends, which lost 3 bases and 5 bases, there was a span of 11 bases. The CDR3 DNA is TGCGCCAGCAGCCACCTGGACAGCAACGAGCAGTACTTC. Its protein is CASSHLDSNEQYF.

The rearrangement links TRBV6-6 to TRBJ1-1; 9 bases align to TRBD1. The CDR3 is made up of 15 amino acids. V lost 2 bases and J lost 7; bases outside the gene matches: 8. Germline V CDR1 and CDR2: MNHNY, SVGAGI (reference sequence). The CDR3, as DNA: TGTGCCAGCAGTTACGACCGGACAGGGGATGATGAAGCTTTCTTT. This codes for CASSYDRTGDDEAFF.

In its sample, this clone was seen once. The chain carries TRBV6-1 and TRBJ1-2, with 10 bases identical to TRBD1. The V segment lost 11 bases and the J segment 1 base; nucleotides outside the gene matches: 4. This CDR3 spans 13 amino acids. Germline values: CDR1 MNHNS, CDR2 SASEGT. CDR3 sequence reads: CAVRDRGNYGYTF. CDR3 sequence (DNA): TGTGCCGTCCGGGACAGGGGTAACTATGGCTACACCTTC.

This chain joins TRBV7-8 and TRBJ2-5; perhaps TRBD1 as D (5 bases). The end of the DNA is better explained by TRBJ2-7, so the J call may be wrong. This CDR3 region has 15 residues. CDR1 and CDR2 from the germline V gene are SGHVS and FQNEAQ. CDR3 protein: CASSLFQGTSYEQYF. CDR3 DNA: TGTGCCAGCAGCTTATTCCAGGGTACTTCCTACGAGCAGTACTTC.

As DNA, the CDR3 is TGTGCCAGTAGTCCTGACAAAACCCTTATAAACACTGAAGCTTTCTTT. Its protein product is CASSPDKTLINTEAFF. The V call is TRBV19, the J call TRBJ1-1; no definite D call. Trimming left V 5 bases short and J 2 bases short, with 18 bases between. This CDR3 contains 16 residues. Germline assignment: CDR1 LNHDA and CDR2 SQIVND (reference sequence).

This clone was seen more than once but under ten times. This chain connects TRBV27 to TRBJ2-7, with 8 bases that match TRBD2. The V gene end was trimmed by 3 bases and the J gene end by 0 bases; junction bases not matched to a gene: 4. This CDR3 has 15 residues. The V gene's germline CDR1 is MNHEY and CDR2 SMNVEV (reference sequence). CDR3 bases: TGTGCCAGCAGTTTTGTAGCGGGAAGCTCCTACGAGCAGTACTTC. Encoded protein: CASSFVAGSSYEQYF.

The rearrangement joins TRBV7-8 to TRBJ2-5; 8 bases are a match to TRBD2. The DNA end lines up better with TRBJ2-7; the J call may be wrong. The germline gives CDR1 SGHVS, CDR2 FQNEAQ. The CDR3 has 14 amino acids. CDR3 amino acids: CASSRREGVGEQYF. The CDR3 DNA reads TGTGCCAGCAGCCGTCGGGAGGGGGTCGGCGAGCAGTACTTC.

This clone was counted only a few times. Written as DNA, the CDR3 is TGTGCCAGCAGTATCCACAGGGGCAATCAGCCCCAGCATTTT. Translation gives CASSIHRGNQPQHF. The chain couples TRBV27 to TRBJ1-5; perhaps TRBD1 as D (6 bases). This CDR3 is built from 14 residues. Trimming left V 5 bases short and J 2 bases short, with 10 bases between. Germline CDR1 MNHEY, CDR2 SMNVEV (reference sequence).

This clone was seen a handful of times. This chain connects TRBV15 to TRBJ2-1; TRBD2 agrees at 7 bases. CDR3 size: 20 residues. Germline V lookup: CDR1 LNHNV, CDR2 YYDKDF (reference sequence). V was clipped by 3 bases and J by 4 bases; unmatched bases: 21. CDR3 coding DNA: TGTGCCACCAGCAGGGGGGGAGTCGGGCACGCGGGAGTGGGGTACAATGAGCAGTTCTTC. The encoded protein is CATSRGGVGHAGVGYNEQFF.

As for this clone: A junction end diverges from the germline sequence, so it may reflect a read error. The chain links TRBV4-1 to TRBJ1-1, with TRBD1 matching over 9 bases. CDR1 and CDR2 (germline): MGHRA, YSYEKL. The CDR3 totals 14 residues. In DNA form, the CDR3 reads TGTGCCAGCAGCCTACGACAGGGGGACACTGAAGCTTTCTTT. Translating gives CASSLRQGDTEAFF.

The gene calls are TRBV7-2 and TRBJ2-3; the match to TRBD2 covers 9 bases. This CDR3 region has 15 residues. CDR1 is SGHTA and CDR2 is FQGNSA in the germline V gene. V lost 0 bases to trimming and J lost 3 bases; unmatched junction nucleotides: 1. The CDR3 here is CASSLALAGTDTQYF. CDR3 sequence (DNA): TGTGCCAGCAGCTTAGCGCTAGCGGGAACAGATACGCAGTATTTT. Complete variable domain (other parts from reference TRBV7-2 and TRBJ2-3): GAGVSQSPSNKVTEKGKDVELRCDPISGHTALYWYRQSLGQGLEFLIYFQGNSAPDKSGLPSDRFSAERTGGSVSTLTIQRTQQEDSAVYLCASSLALAGTDTQYFGPGTRLTVL.